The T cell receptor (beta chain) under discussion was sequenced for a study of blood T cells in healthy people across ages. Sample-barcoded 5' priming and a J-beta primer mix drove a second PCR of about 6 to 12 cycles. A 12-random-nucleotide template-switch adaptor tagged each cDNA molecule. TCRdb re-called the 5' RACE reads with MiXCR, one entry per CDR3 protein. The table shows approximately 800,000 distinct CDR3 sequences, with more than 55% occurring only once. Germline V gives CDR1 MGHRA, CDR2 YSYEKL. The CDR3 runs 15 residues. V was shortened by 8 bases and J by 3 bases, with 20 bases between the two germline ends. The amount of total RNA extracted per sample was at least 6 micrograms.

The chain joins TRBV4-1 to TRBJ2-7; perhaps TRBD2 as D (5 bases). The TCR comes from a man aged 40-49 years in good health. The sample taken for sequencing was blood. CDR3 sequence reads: CASRARVDSSYEQYF. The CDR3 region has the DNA TGCGCCAGCCGAGCCCGGGTGGACTCTAGCTACGAGCAGTACTTC.